One sample yielded the 16 T cell receptor beta chains listed below, sequenced in a study of CD8 T cells in ankylosing spondylitis. Points from the study as a whole: A motif in TCR beta, a set of under 10 highly homologous variants, appeared characteristic of ankylosing spondylitis blood.

TCRdb called the 5' RACE reads again in MiXCR, with one record for every CDR3 protein. The top ten hold over 15% of the sample, which has about 700,000 distinct CDR3 sequences, around 20% seen once. Their cognate antigens are unknown. The material sequenced was blood, either unsorted or a sorted T cell fraction (not recorded which). Source of these receptors: a male donor with ankylosing spondylitis.

This clonotype occurred a few times. This chain joins TRBV12-3 or TRBV12-4 and TRBJ1-2; TRBD1 matches 7 bases. V lost 7 bases to trimming and J lost 2 bases; unmatched junction nucleotides: 4. The CDR3 extends over 13 amino acids. CDR3 nucleotides: TGTGCCAGCACGAGAGGGGGCAACTATGGCTACACCTTC. This encodes CASTRGGNYGYTF.

The J gene is TRBJ2-1, the V gene TRBV28; perhaps TRBD1 as D (5 bases). The ends were cut back, 3 bases at V and 12 bases at J, with 15 bases in the middle. This CDR3 contains 13 residues. Germline loops: CDR1 MDHEN, CDR2 SYDVKM. The CDR3 loop is CASSLDNRSWQFF. As DNA, the CDR3 is TGTGCCAGCAGTTTGGACAACCGGAGCTGGCAGTTCTTC.

This sequence joins TRBV19 and TRBJ2-5; maybe TRBD2 (5 bases). Germline CDR1 is LNHDA and CDR2 is SQIVND (reference sequence). This CDR3 spans 16 amino acids. Trimming cost V 5 bases and J 1 base, with 17 bases left between them. The CDR3 here is CASSFGQRGSQETQYF. The CDR3 DNA sequence: TGTGCCAGTAGTTTCGGCCAGCGAGGGAGCCAAGAGACCCAGTACTTC. Full variable domain (remainder filled in from reference TRBV19 and TRBJ2-5): DGGITQSPKYLFRKEGQNVTLSCEQNLNHDAMYWYRQDPGQGLRLIYYSQIVNDFQKGDIAEGYSVSREKKESFPLTVTSAQKNPTAFYLCASSFGQRGSQETQYFGPGTRLLVL.

This clonotype has just one count. The chain carries TRBV6-1 and TRBJ2-7; D is uncertain. CDR3 length: 13 amino acids. Trimming shortened V by 5 bases and J by 3 bases, and 11 bases separated the two germline ends. Germline CDR1 MNHNS, CDR2 SASEGT. The CDR3 DNA is TGTGCCAGCAGTATCCTAGAGGACTACGAGCAGTACTTC. As protein: CASSILEDYEQYF.

The sample holds many counts of this clonotype. The rearrangement joins TRBV12-3 or TRBV12-4 to TRBJ1-4; D is unclear. The V end lost 6 bases, the J end lost 7 bases, and 15 bases lay between the germline ends. The CDR3 consists of 14 residues. The CDR3 loop reads CASSLVGKSEKLFF. The CDR3, as DNA: TGTGCCAGCAGCCTGGTCGGGAAAAGTGAAAAACTGTTTTTT.

The sample holds many counts of this clonotype. V usage is TRBV25-1 and J usage is TRBJ2-1, with D perhaps assigned TRBD1 or TRBD2 (5 bases each). Germline values: CDR1 MGHDK, CDR2 SYGVNS. The CDR3 is 16 amino acids. Trimming pared 3 bases from V and 9 bases from J, leaving 21 bases between. CDR3 sequence reads: CASSDRGLAWGGEQFF. For the CDR3, the DNA is TGTGCCAGCAGTGATCGGGGTCTAGCATGGGGCGGTGAGCAGTTCTTC.

The count of this clonotype is one. CDR3 protein: CSVVDSRDPQETQYF. CDR3 bases: TGCAGCGTTGTGGACTCCCGGGACCCACAAGAGACCCAGTACTTC. This rearrangement joins TRBV29-1 to TRBJ2-5; perhaps D is TRBD1 or TRBD2 (5 bases each). Germline V CDR1 and CDR2: SQVTM, ANQGSEA. V lost 4 bases and J lost 2, with 17 bases in between. The CDR3 contains 15 residues.

This clonotype was detected only a few times. This chain joins TRBV5-8 and TRBJ2-1, with 10 bases matching TRBD1. CDR1 is SGHTS, CDR2 YDEGEE, per germline. The CDR3 is made up of 14 amino acids. The V gene end was trimmed by 4 bases and the J gene end by 8 bases; junction bases not matched to a gene: 6. CDR3 protein: CASSMDRGFDEQFF. The CDR3 nucleotides are TGTGCCAGCAGCATGGACAGGGGGTTCGATGAGCAGTTCTTC.

The sample holds a few counts of this clonotype. The chain joins TRBV20-1 to TRBJ2-7, with D unclear. Trimming took 0 bases from V and 0 from J, leaving 12 bases between them. From germline, CDR1 is DFQATT and CDR2 SNEGSKA (reference sequence). The CDR3 totals 15 residues. The chain's CDR3 is CSARDPARSSYEQYF. The CDR3 DNA is TGCAGTGCTAGAGATCCGGCACGAAGCTCCTACGAGCAGTACTTC.

The genes are TRBV18 and TRBJ2-3; possible D gene TRBD1, 6 bases. V shed 4 bases and J shed 3 bases, with 17 bases lying between them. CDR3 size: 16 residues. Per germline, CDR1 KGHSH and CDR2 LQKENI. This CDR3 reads CASSQNTGSWTDTQYF. The CDR3 DNA reads as TGTGCCAGCTCACAAAATACAGGGAGTTGGACAGATACGCAGTATTTT.

The table lists this clonotype with a few counts. The chain employs TRBV6-5 and TRBJ2-1; perhaps TRBD1 as D (6 bases). Germline V lookup: CDR1 MNHEY, CDR2 SVGAGI. V lost 2 bases to trimming and J lost 7 bases, with 15 bases between them. This CDR3 spans 15 amino acids. Here the CDR3 reads CASSYPTSRGNEQFF. In DNA, the CDR3 is TGTGCCAGCAGTTACCCGACGAGTAGGGGGAATGAGCAGTTCTTC.

The gene calls are TRBV5-1 and TRBJ1-2, with D possibly being TRBD1 (6 bases). Looked up from germline, CDR1 is SGHRS and CDR2 is YFSETQ. V was trimmed by 1 base and J by 6 bases, leaving 10 bases between them. The CDR3 extends over 13 amino acids. CDR3 coding DNA: TGCGCCAGCAGCTTGTTTCCAGGGGATGGCTACACCTTC. Translated, it gives CASSLFPGDGYTF.

This clonotype occurred a few times. This chain links TRBV28 with TRBJ2-5, with 7 nucleotides matching TRBD2. Unmatched junction bases numbered 2, after V lost 2 bases and J lost 2 bases. Looked up from germline, CDR1 is MDHEN and CDR2 is SYDVKM. CDR3 length: 14 amino acids. The CDR3 nucleotides are TGTGCCAGCAGTTTAAATAGCGGGCAAGAGACCCAGTACTTC. Protein sequence: CASSLNSGQETQYF.

This clonotype has ten or more counts. The chain carries TRBV11-2 and TRBJ2-7; 10 positions match TRBD1. The germline gives CDR1 SGHAT, CDR2 FQNNGV. CDR3 length: 12 amino acids. J gave up 6 bases and V 5 bases, and 1 base lay outside the gene matches. CDR3 loop: CASSRDRGEQYF. CDR3 bases: TGTGCCAGCAGCCGGGACAGGGGCGAGCAGTACTTC.

This clonotype was seen more than once but under ten times. This rearrangement joins TRBV27 to TRBJ1-5; no definite D call. V was trimmed by 5 bases and J by 4 bases, leaving 9 bases between them. The CDR3 loop spans 13 amino acids. Looked up from germline, CDR1 is MNHEY and CDR2 is SMNVEV (reference sequence). The CDR3 DNA sequence: TGTGCCAGCAGTCCATACAAGAATCAGCCCCAGCATTTT. Protein sequence: CASSPYKNQPQHF.

Many counts were recorded for this clonotype. This sequence joins TRBV27 and TRBJ2-5; 8 bases line up with TRBD2. Unmatched junction bases numbered 3, after V lost 5 bases and J lost 7 bases. The CDR3 has 12 residues. From germline, CDR1 is MNHEY and CDR2 SMNVEV (reference sequence). The CDR3 DNA reads TGTGCCAGCAGTCCCGGGGGGGGGACCCAGTACTTC. Its protein is CASSPGGGTQYF.